This paragraph reports one TCR beta chain. Its matching antigen is unknown. This CDR3 contains 16 residues. The V gene lost 4 bases and the J gene lost 2 bases, with 16 bases spanning the gap. Germline CDR1 reads LNHDA; CDR2 reads SQIVND (reference sequence). The data originate from a study of radiotherapy plus CTLA-4 blockade in lung cancer. Regarding the study as a whole: Among blood TCR repertoires after radiotherapy plus ipilimumab, tumor-derived clones expanded.

Enrolled patients, whose metastatic non-small-cell lung cancer was chemo-refractory, received focal radiation plus CTLA-4 blockade with ipilimumab. This table comes from immunoSEQ multiplex PCR, and its TCRdb copy is limited to in-frame clones, with some not included. The sample shows about 98,000 clones, approximately 78% of them seen only once. The sequence came from a human donor with non-small cell lung cancer who had a partial response to radiotherapy plus ipilimumab. The gene calls are TRBV19 and TRBJ2-3; a weak D match, TRBD2 (6 bases). Source: peripheral blood, taken from a patient treated with radiotherapy plus ipilimumab. CDR3 in amino acids: CASSTDGTHYTDTQYF. The DNA of the CDR3 is TGTGCCAGTAGTACCGACGGGACTCATTACACAGATACGCAGTATTTT.